This T cell receptor (beta chain) stems from a study of blood T cell repertoires in COVID-19. Study summary: COVID-19 samples from acute and convalescent phases originated in the United States, Italy and Spain.

Seattle cases were enrolled at active infection and followed longitudinally. The authors' processing: The assay estimated nucleated cells by amplifying reference gene primers. TCRdb's copy holds only in-frame clones and misses some; the assay was immunoSEQ multiplex PCR. That table supplies the V and J calls and clone size; D and trimming were determined from the DNA. The data contain a few hundred thousand clones, about 80% of them singletons. The CDR3 contains 16 residues. Germline V gene sequence: CDR1 SGHNT, CDR2 YYREEE (reference sequence). V lost 1 base and J lost 5; bases outside the gene matches: 6.

The V gene is TRBV5-4, the J gene TRBJ2-2; 9 bases are shared with TRBD1. The sample comprised peripheral blood. The sequence came from a person aged 70 to 79 with COVID-19, enrolled during active disease. The CDR3 DNA follows: TGTGCCAGCAGCTTGATGGGACAGGGTTTAACCGGGGAGCTGTTTTTT. Protein: CASSLMGQGLTGELFF.